The TCR beta chain described here comes from a study of technical replicates of blood from several donors. Only in-frame clones appear in the TCRdb table, and some are missing; sequencing was by immunoSEQ multiplex PCR. The sample lists about 54,000 clones; 94% were seen once. Germline values: CDR1 SGHRS, CDR2 YFSETQ. The ends lost 0 bases at V and 2 bases at J; junction bases unmatched: 2. The CDR3 consists of 14 residues. As for this clone: Other DNA sequences in this specimen translate into the identical CDR3.

The sequence was collected from a human donor in good health. Material for sequencing was T cells isolated from PBMCs. J is TRBJ2-7 and V is TRBV5-1, with TRBD1 matching over 7 bases. CDR3 in DNA: TGCGCCAGCAGCTTGGGACAGGGACCCTACGAGCAGTACTTC. Translating gives CASSLGQGPYEQYF.